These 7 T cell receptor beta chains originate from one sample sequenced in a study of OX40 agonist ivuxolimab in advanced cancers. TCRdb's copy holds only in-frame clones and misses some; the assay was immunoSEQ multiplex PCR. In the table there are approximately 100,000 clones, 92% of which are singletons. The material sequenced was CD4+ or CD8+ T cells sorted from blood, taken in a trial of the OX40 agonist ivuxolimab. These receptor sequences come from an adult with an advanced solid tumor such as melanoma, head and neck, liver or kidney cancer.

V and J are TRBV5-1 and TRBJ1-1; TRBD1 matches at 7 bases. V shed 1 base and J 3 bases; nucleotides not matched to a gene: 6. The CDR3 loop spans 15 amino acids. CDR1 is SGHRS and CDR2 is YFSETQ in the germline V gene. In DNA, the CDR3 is TGCGCCAGCAGCTTGACCCCAGGGGGGGACACTGAAGCTTTCTTT. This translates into CASSLTPGGDTEAFF.

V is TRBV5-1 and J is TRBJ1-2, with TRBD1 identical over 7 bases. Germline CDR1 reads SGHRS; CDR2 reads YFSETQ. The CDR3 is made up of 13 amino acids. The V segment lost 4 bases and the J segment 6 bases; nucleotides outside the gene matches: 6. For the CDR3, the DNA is TGCGCCAGCAGCCTGACAGGGATTGATGGCTACACCTTC. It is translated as CASSLTGIDGYTF. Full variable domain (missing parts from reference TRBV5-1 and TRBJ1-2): KAGVTQTPRYLIKTRGQQVTLSCSPISGHRSVSWYQQTPGQGLQFLFEYFSETQRNKGNFPGRFSGRQFSNSRSEMNVSTLELGDSALYLCASSLTGIDGYTFGSGTRLTVV.

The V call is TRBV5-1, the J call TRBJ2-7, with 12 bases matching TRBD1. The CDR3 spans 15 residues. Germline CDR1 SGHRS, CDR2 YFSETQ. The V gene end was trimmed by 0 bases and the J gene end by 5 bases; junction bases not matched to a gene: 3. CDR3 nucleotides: TGCGCCAGCAGCTTGGCGGGACAGGGGGCTGACGAGCAGTACTTC. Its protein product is CASSLAGQGADEQYF.

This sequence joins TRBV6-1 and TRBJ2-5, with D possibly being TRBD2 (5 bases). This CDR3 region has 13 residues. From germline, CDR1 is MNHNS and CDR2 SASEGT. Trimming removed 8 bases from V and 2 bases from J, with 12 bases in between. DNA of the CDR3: TGTGCCAGCCGTGTTAGCGCACAAGAGACCCAGTACTTC. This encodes CASRVSAQETQYF.

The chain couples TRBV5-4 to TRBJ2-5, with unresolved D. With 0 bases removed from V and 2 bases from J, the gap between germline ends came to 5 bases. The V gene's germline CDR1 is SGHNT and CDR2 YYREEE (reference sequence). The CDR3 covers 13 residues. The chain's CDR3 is CASSLDQQETQYF. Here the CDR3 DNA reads TGTGCCAGCAGCTTGGACCAGCAAGAGACCCAGTACTTC.

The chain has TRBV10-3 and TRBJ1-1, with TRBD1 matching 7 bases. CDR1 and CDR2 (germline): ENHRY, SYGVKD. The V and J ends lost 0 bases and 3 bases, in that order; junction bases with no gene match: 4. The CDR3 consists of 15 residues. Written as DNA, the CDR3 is TGTGCCATCAGTGAGTCAAGGGGGCAGGACACTGAAGCTTTCTTT. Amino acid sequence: CAISESRGQDTEAFF.

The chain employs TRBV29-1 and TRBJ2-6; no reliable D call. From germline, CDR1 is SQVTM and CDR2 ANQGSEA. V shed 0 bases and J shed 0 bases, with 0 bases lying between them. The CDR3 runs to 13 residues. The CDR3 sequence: CSVEDSGANVLTF. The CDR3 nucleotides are TGCAGCGTTGAAGACTCTGGGGCCAACGTCCTGACTTTC. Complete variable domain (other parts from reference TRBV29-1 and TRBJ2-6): SAVISQKPSRDICQRGTSLTIQCQVDSQVTMMFWYRQQPGQSLTLIATANQGSEATYESGFVIDKFPISRPNLTFSTLTVSNMSPEDSSIYLCSVEDSGANVLTFGAGSRLTVL.